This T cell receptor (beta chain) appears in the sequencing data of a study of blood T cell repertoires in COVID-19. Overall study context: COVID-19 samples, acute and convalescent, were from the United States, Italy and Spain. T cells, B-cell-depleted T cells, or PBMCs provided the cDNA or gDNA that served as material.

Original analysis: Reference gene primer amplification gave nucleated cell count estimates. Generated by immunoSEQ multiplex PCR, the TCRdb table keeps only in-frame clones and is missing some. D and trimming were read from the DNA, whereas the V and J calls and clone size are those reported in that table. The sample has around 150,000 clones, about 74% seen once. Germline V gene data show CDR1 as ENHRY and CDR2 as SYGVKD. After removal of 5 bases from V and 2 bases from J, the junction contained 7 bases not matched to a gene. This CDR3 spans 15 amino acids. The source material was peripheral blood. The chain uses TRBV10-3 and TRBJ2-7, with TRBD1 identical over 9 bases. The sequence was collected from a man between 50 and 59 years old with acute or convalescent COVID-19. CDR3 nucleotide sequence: TGTGCCATCAGTCCCGGACAGGGGAGGACCTACGAGCAGTACGTC. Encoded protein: CAISPGQGRTYEQYV.